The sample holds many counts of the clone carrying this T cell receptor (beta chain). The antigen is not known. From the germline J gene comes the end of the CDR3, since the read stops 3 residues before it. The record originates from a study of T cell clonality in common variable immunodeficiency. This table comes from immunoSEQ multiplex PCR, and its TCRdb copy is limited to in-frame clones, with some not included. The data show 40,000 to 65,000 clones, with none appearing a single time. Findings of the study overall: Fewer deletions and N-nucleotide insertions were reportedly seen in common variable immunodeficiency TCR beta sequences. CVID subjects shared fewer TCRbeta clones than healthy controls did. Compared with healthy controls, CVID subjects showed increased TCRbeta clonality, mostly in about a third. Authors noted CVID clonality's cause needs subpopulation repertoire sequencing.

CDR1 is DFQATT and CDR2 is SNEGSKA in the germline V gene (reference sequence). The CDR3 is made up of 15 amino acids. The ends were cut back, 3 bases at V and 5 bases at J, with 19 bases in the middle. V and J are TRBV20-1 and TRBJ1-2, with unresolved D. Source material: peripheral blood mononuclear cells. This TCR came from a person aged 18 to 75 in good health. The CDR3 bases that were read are TGCAGTGCTAGGGGCGGGCCTTCCTTTTGGTATGGC. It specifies CSARGGPSFWYG. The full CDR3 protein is CSARGGPSFWYGYTF.